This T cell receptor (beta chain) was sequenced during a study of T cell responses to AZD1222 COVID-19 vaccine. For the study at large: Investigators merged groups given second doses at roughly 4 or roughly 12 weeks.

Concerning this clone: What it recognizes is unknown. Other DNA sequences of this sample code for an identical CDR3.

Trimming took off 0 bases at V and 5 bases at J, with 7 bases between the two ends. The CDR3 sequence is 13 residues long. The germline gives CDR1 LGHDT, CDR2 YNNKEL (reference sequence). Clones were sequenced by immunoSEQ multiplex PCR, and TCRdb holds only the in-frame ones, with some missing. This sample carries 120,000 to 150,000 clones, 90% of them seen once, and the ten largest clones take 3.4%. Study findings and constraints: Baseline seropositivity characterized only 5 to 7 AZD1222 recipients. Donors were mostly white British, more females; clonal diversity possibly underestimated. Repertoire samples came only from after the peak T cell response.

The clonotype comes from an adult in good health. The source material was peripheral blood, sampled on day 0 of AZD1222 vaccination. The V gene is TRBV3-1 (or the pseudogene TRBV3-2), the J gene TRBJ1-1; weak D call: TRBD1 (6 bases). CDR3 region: CASSQDRGTEAFF. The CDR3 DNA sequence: TGTGCCAGCAGCCAAGACAGGGGTACTGAAGCTTTCTTT.